A selection of T cell receptor beta chains follows, all from one sample in a study of early T cells in non-severe SARS-CoV-2 infection. From the 5' RACE reads, TCRdb called clonotypes with MiXCR, one entry per CDR3 protein. The sample has around 39,000 distinct CDR3 sequences, about 5.2% seen once; the top ten hold under 7%. The sample was whole blood, taken at baseline. These receptors all stem from an adult who was a healthcare worker with PCR-confirmed SARS-CoV-2 infection or an uninfected control (not recorded which). The CDR3 runs from the conserved cysteine through the conserved F or W. The D gene is left open where the match is weak. For some rows the clone size is stated as once, few or many, or as a class when expanded; others skip it.

j_call: TRBJ2-1; d_call: TRBD1; v_call: TRBV11-2; clone_size: few; cdr3_aa: CASSHAARGRLAGGTYNEQFF; cdr3_nt: TGTGCCAGCAGCCACGCTGCCAGGGGGCGGTTGGCGGGTGGGACCTACAATGAGCAGTTCTTC
j_call: TRBJ2-7; d_call: -; v_call: TRBV9; clone_size: many; cdr3_aa: CASSVPQAVSINYEQYF; cdr3_nt: TGTGCCAGCAGCGTCCCTCAGGCGGTGTCGATAAACTACGAGCAGTACTTC
j_call: TRBJ1-1; d_call: -; v_call: TRBV5-4; clone_size: many; cdr3_aa: CASSLFRGWNTEAFF; cdr3_nt: TGTGCCAGCAGCTTGTTCAGGGGATGGAACACTGAAGCTTTCTTT
j_call: TRBJ2-1; d_call: TRBD2; v_call: TRBV7-2; clone_size: many; cdr3_aa: CASSLGGGSYNEQFF; cdr3_nt: TGTGCCAGCAGCTTAGGCGGGGGCTCCTACAATGAGCAGTTCTTC
j_call: TRBJ2-3; d_call: -; v_call: TRBV11-2; clone_size: -; cdr3_aa: CASSSRGSDTQYF; cdr3_nt: TGTGCCAGCAGCTCAAGGGGATCAGATACGCAGTATTTT
j_call: TRBJ2-2; d_call: TRBD2; v_call: TRBV7-9; clone_size: many; cdr3_aa: CASSRGESTGELFF; cdr3_nt: TGTGCCAGCAGCCGGGGGGAGAGCACCGGGGAGCTGTTTTTT
j_call: TRBJ1-5; d_call: TRBD1; v_call: TRBV6-6; clone_size: many; cdr3_aa: CASSSGTGSNQPQHF; cdr3_nt: TGTGCCAGCAGCTCCGGGACAGGGAGCAATCAGCCCCAGCATTTT
j_call: TRBJ2-3; d_call: -; v_call: TRBV7-2; clone_size: -; cdr3_aa: CASSSEEFITDTQYF; cdr3_nt: TGTGCCAGCAGCTCGGAAGAGTTCATAACAGATACGCAGTATTTT
j_call: TRBJ2-1; d_call: -; v_call: TRBV6-2/TRBV6-3; clone_size: -; cdr3_aa: CASLPDLLGAEQFF; cdr3_nt: TGTGCCAGCCTTCCGGACTTGCTAGGCGCTGAGCAGTTCTTC
j_call: TRBJ2-1; d_call: TRBD2; v_call: TRBV27; clone_size: -; cdr3_aa: CASSWGLVDEQFF; cdr3_nt: TGTGCCAGCAGTTGGGGACTAGTCGATGAGCAGTTCTTC
j_call: TRBJ2-1; d_call: TRBD2; v_call: TRBV29-1; clone_size: -; cdr3_aa: CSVPSGSSYNEQFF; cdr3_nt: TGCAGCGTTCCTAGCGGGAGCTCCTACAATGAGCAGTTCTTC
j_call: TRBJ2-2; d_call: TRBD2; v_call: TRBV12-3/TRBV12-4; clone_size: few; cdr3_aa: CASSSPGGWAGELFF; cdr3_nt: TGTGCCAGCAGTTCTCCGGGGGGATGGGCCGGGGAGCTGTTTTTT
j_call: TRBJ1-1; d_call: TRBD1; v_call: TRBV5-1; clone_size: many; cdr3_aa: CASSRGDSNTEAFF; cdr3_nt: TGCGCCAGCAGCAGGGGGGACAGCAACACTGAAGCTTTCTTT
j_call: TRBJ1-2; d_call: TRBD1; v_call: TRBV5-1; clone_size: many; cdr3_aa: CASRSGTGDGYTF; cdr3_nt: TGCGCCAGCAGATCGGGGACAGGGGATGGCTACACCTTC
j_call: TRBJ2-2; d_call: -; v_call: TRBV7-8; clone_size: many; cdr3_aa: CASSLVGTANTGELFF; cdr3_nt: TGTGCCAGCAGCTTAGTCGGGACCGCGAACACCGGGGAGCTGTTTTTT
j_call: TRBJ2-1; d_call: -; v_call: TRBV7-6; clone_size: many; cdr3_aa: CASSLGNSYNEQFF; cdr3_nt: TGTGCCAGCAGCTTAGGCAATTCCTACAATGAGCAGTTCTTC
j_call: TRBJ2-3; d_call: TRBD2; v_call: TRBV18; clone_size: many; cdr3_aa: CASSPPIQREWDGTDTQYF; cdr3_nt: TGTGCCAGCTCACCACCGATCCAGCGGGAGTGGGACGGCACAGATACGCAGTATTTT
j_call: TRBJ2-1; d_call: TRBD2; v_call: TRBV6-5; clone_size: many; cdr3_aa: CASSYSITSGSHEQFF; cdr3_nt: TGTGCCAGCAGTTACTCGATCACTAGCGGGAGCCATGAGCAGTTCTTC
j_call: TRBJ1-2; d_call: -; v_call: TRBV9; clone_size: many; cdr3_aa: CASSVGRDYGYTF; cdr3_nt: TGTGCCAGCAGCGTAGGCAGGGACTATGGCTACACCTTC
j_call: TRBJ2-1; d_call: TRBD2; v_call: TRBV7-8; clone_size: many; cdr3_aa: CASSLLTSSFGNEQFF; cdr3_nt: TGTGCCAGCAGCCTCTTGACTAGCTCTTTCGGGAATGAGCAGTTCTTC
j_call: TRBJ2-7; d_call: TRBD1; v_call: TRBV11-2; clone_size: many; cdr3_aa: CASSRTTGDEQYF; cdr3_nt: TGTGCCAGCAGCCGTACTACAGGGGATGAGCAGTACTTC
j_call: TRBJ2-1; d_call: -; v_call: TRBV24-1; clone_size: few; cdr3_aa: CATRPGNSYNEQFF; cdr3_nt: TGTGCCACCAGACCGGGGAACTCCTACAATGAGCAGTTCTTC
j_call: TRBJ1-3; d_call: -; v_call: TRBV7-2; clone_size: many; cdr3_aa: CASSLAAGSDGNTIYF; cdr3_nt: TGTGCCAGCAGCTTAGCCGCAGGGAGTGATGGAAACACCATATATTTT
j_call: TRBJ1-2; d_call: TRBD1; v_call: TRBV5-4; clone_size: many; cdr3_aa: CASMKDRIYGYTF; cdr3_nt: TGTGCCAGCATGAAGGACAGGATATATGGCTACACCTTC
j_call: TRBJ2-4; d_call: -; v_call: TRBV20-1; clone_size: many; cdr3_aa: CSAGGQGDIQYF; cdr3_nt: TGCAGTGCTGGGGGGCAAGGGGACATTCAGTACTTC
j_call: TRBJ2-7; d_call: -; v_call: TRBV20-1; clone_size: many; cdr3_aa: CSARDLSTTYEQYF; cdr3_nt: TGCAGTGCTAGGGACCTCTCTACCACCTACGAGCAGTACTTC
j_call: TRBJ2-3; d_call: TRBD2; v_call: TRBV4-3; clone_size: few; cdr3_aa: CASSQDTSGRDTQYF; cdr3_nt: TGCGCCAGCAGCCAAGATACTAGCGGGAGGGATACGCAGTATTTT
j_call: TRBJ2-1; d_call: TRBD1; v_call: TRBV20-1; clone_size: many; cdr3_aa: CSASAGTGVGNEQFF; cdr3_nt: TGCAGTGCTAGTGCCGGGACAGGGGTTGGCAATGAGCAGTTCTTC
j_call: TRBJ1-3; d_call: TRBD1; v_call: TRBV20-1; clone_size: many; cdr3_aa: CSASQGAGNTIYF; cdr3_nt: TGCAGTGCTTCGCAGGGGGCTGGAAACACCATATATTTT
j_call: TRBJ2-1; d_call: -; v_call: TRBV11-2; clone_size: many; cdr3_aa: CASSLNRWGSYNEQFF; cdr3_nt: TGTGCCAGCAGCTTAAATAGGTGGGGGTCCTACAATGAGCAGTTCTTC
j_call: TRBJ2-5; d_call: -; v_call: TRBV12-3/TRBV12-4; clone_size: few; cdr3_aa: CASSPASGVETQYF; cdr3_nt: TGTGCCAGCAGTCCCGCTTCAGGAGTGGAGACCCAGTACTTC
j_call: TRBJ2-6; d_call: -; v_call: TRBV5-1; clone_size: many; cdr3_aa: CASSPSLGANVLTF; cdr3_nt: TGCGCCAGCAGCCCAAGTCTAGGGGCCAACGTCCTGACTTTC
j_call: TRBJ1-3; d_call: -; v_call: TRBV29-1; clone_size: many; cdr3_aa: CSVLGSGPGNTIYF; cdr3_nt: TGCAGCGTTTTGGGATCAGGGCCCGGAAACACCATATATTTT
j_call: TRBJ2-3; d_call: -; v_call: TRBV2; clone_size: many; cdr3_aa: CASREQGKSDTQYF; cdr3_nt: TGTGCCAGCAGGGAGCAGGGGAAGTCCGATACGCAGTATTTT
j_call: TRBJ2-3; d_call: -; v_call: TRBV18; clone_size: many; cdr3_aa: CASSLTDTQYF; cdr3_nt: TGTGCCAGCTCACTCACAGATACGCAGTATTTT
j_call: TRBJ2-3; d_call: -; v_call: TRBV14; clone_size: many; cdr3_aa: CASSQAKRSVSDTQYF; cdr3_nt: TGTGCCAGCAGCCAAGCGAAAAGGAGCGTTTCAGATACGCAGTATTTT
j_call: TRBJ2-1; d_call: -; v_call: TRBV2; clone_size: once; cdr3_aa: CASSDTAEQFF; cdr3_nt: TGTGCCAGCAGTGACACGGCGGAGCAGTTCTTC
j_call: TRBJ1-5; d_call: TRBD1; v_call: TRBV6-5; clone_size: few; cdr3_aa: CASRPGQGGNQPQHF; cdr3_nt: TGTGCCAGCAGACCGGGACAGGGAGGCAATCAGCCCCAGCATTTT
j_call: TRBJ2-1; d_call: TRBD2; v_call: TRBV10-3; clone_size: many; cdr3_aa: CAIGREGMHEQFF; cdr3_nt: TGTGCCATCGGGAGGGAGGGCATGCATGAGCAGTTCTTC
j_call: TRBJ1-5; d_call: -; v_call: TRBV27; clone_size: many; cdr3_aa: CASSRAMAQPQHF; cdr3_nt: TGTGCCAGCAGCCGAGCGATGGCTCAGCCCCAGCATTTT
j_call: TRBJ2-1; d_call: -; v_call: TRBV5-1; clone_size: many; cdr3_aa: CASSLERGSYNEQFF; cdr3_nt: TGCGCCAGCAGCTTGGAGAGGGGTTCCTACAATGAGCAGTTCTTC
j_call: TRBJ1-1; d_call: -; v_call: TRBV18; clone_size: many; cdr3_aa: CASSRTGTEAFF; cdr3_nt: TGTGCCAGCTCACGAACAGGCACTGAAGCTTTCTTT
j_call: TRBJ2-7; d_call: -; v_call: TRBV30; clone_size: many; cdr3_aa: CAWSRQETREQYF; cdr3_nt: TGTGCCTGGAGTCGACAGGAAACTCGGGAGCAGTACTTC
j_call: TRBJ2-7; d_call: -; v_call: TRBV14; clone_size: -; cdr3_aa: CASSQFAGSYEQYF; cdr3_nt: TGTGCCAGCAGCCAATTTGCCGGCTCCTACGAGCAGTACTTC
j_call: TRBJ2-1; d_call: TRBD2; v_call: TRBV7-2; clone_size: many; cdr3_aa: CASSPGGRSYNEQFF; cdr3_nt: TGTGCCAGCAGCCCGGGAGGCCGCTCCTACAATGAGCAGTTCTTC
j_call: TRBJ1-2; d_call: -; v_call: TRBV18; clone_size: few; cdr3_aa: CASSPAGDYGYTF; cdr3_nt: TGTGCCAGCTCACCAGCAGGCGACTATGGCTACACCTTC
j_call: TRBJ2-7; d_call: TRBD2; v_call: TRBV4-1; clone_size: -; cdr3_aa: CASSQRVSGRAGEQYF; cdr3_nt: TGCGCCAGCAGCCAACGTGTGAGCGGGAGGGCCGGCGAGCAGTACTTC
j_call: TRBJ2-7; d_call: -; v_call: TRBV6-6; clone_size: -; cdr3_aa: CASRISSYEQYF; cdr3_nt: TGTGCCAGCAGAATAAGCTCCTACGAGCAGTACTTC
j_call: TRBJ2-3; d_call: -; v_call: TRBV10-3; clone_size: many; cdr3_aa: CAISGDSRGANTQYF; cdr3_nt: TGTGCCATCAGTGGGGACAGCCGGGGGGCCAATACGCAGTATTTT
j_call: TRBJ2-1; d_call: -; v_call: TRBV6-2/TRBV6-3; clone_size: many; cdr3_aa: CASIDTEGGSYNEQFF; cdr3_nt: TGTGCCAGCATCGACACCGAGGGGGGATCCTACAATGAGCAGTTCTTC
j_call: TRBJ2-2; d_call: -; v_call: TRBV13; clone_size: many; cdr3_aa: CASSLAGNTGELFF; cdr3_nt: TGTGCCAGCAGCTTAGCGGGAAACACCGGGGAGCTGTTTTTT
j_call: TRBJ1-2; d_call: -; v_call: TRBV12-2; clone_size: many; cdr3_aa: CASRLKPNYGYTF; cdr3_nt: TGTGCAAGTCGCTTAAAGCCCAACTATGGCTACACCTTC